Presented here are 25 T cell receptor beta chains from one specimen sequenced in a study of human T cells and chemical hapten exposure. From the RACE reads, TCRdb called clonotypes with MiXCR, one entry per CDR3 protein. The sample carries 150,000 to 200,000 distinct CDR3 sequences, approximately 15% recorded once. Time point meaning: patch test 1, 2 weeks after DPC sensitization. Treatment defined: therapeutic diphenylcyclopropenone sensitization with weekly scalp DPC. The specimen comprised whole blood, sampled in connection with sensitization to the hapten diphenylcyclopropenone (DPC). The origin of the receptors is a woman in her thirties with alopecia areata. Some clones in this sample may be carry-over from other donors' samples.

The rearrangement joins TRBV6-5 to TRBJ1-4; no clear D. Looked up from germline, CDR1 is MNHEY and CDR2 is SVGAGI. The length of the CDR3 is 13 residues. V was pared by 2 bases and J by 6 bases, with 7 bases between. The CDR3 loop is CASSYVGDEKLFF. DNA of the CDR3: TGTGCCAGCAGTTACGTCGGGGATGAAAAACTGTTTTTT.

The rearrangement joins TRBV20-1 to TRBJ1-1, with TRBD1 matching over 10 bases. The J segment lost 4 bases and the V segment lost 6 bases, leaving 11 bases of the junction unmatched. The CDR3 sequence is 15 residues long. Germline lookup yields CDR1 DFQATT and CDR2 SNEGSKA (reference sequence). The CDR3 spells CSASYPGQGSTEAFF. The CDR3 DNA sequence: TGCAGTGCATCGTACCCGGGACAGGGGTCCACTGAAGCTTTCTTT.

This clonotype appeared many times. The chain combines TRBV12-3 or TRBV12-4 with TRBJ2-7; TRBD1 matches at 9 bases. The J segment lost 6 bases and the V segment lost 5 bases, leaving 5 bases of the junction unmatched. This CDR3 comprises 13 residues. The CDR3: CASSGTGIGEQYF. Here the CDR3 DNA reads TGTGCCAGCAGTGGGACAGGGATTGGCGAGCAGTACTTC.

This clonotype was seen repeatedly, ten times or more. The rearrangement uses TRBV18 and TRBJ2-3; 8 bases fit TRBD2. The CDR3 contains 16 residues. Germline values: CDR1 KGHSH, CDR2 LQKENI. Unmatched junction bases numbered 3, after V lost 1 base and J lost 0 bases. Here the CDR3 reads CASSPRSSGSTDTQYF. CDR3 DNA sequence: TGTGCCAGCTCACCACGTTCTAGCGGGAGCACAGATACGCAGTATTTT.

This clonotype has more than one count but fewer than ten. The chain uses TRBV6-1 and TRBJ2-7; D possibly uses TRBD1 or TRBD2 (5 bases each). The germline CDR1 and CDR2 sequences are MNHNS and SASEGT. The CDR3 is 13 residues long. With 4 bases removed from V and 7 bases from J, the gap between germline ends came to 14 bases. The CDR3 DNA sequence: TGTGCCAGCAGTGTATCAGGGTGGAGGGAGCAGTACTTC. It specifies CASSVSGWREQYF.

This clonotype occurred a few times. The V gene is TRBV18, the J gene TRBJ1-6; D gene uncertain. Germline lookup yields CDR1 KGHSH and CDR2 LQKENI. With 0 bases removed from V and 13 bases from J, the gap between germline ends came to 7 bases. The CDR3 loop spans 12 amino acids. The DNA of the CDR3 is TGTGCCAGCTCACCACCGGTCAGGCCCCTCCACTTT. Its translation: CASSPPVRPLHF.

The V call is TRBV16, the J call TRBJ1-6, with D hard to call. The germline gives CDR1 KGHSY, CDR2 FQNENV. The CDR3 length is 13 residues. Trimming cost V 2 bases and J 11 bases, with 10 bases left between them. In DNA form, the CDR3 reads TGTGCCAGCAGCCAAAGGCCTACTACACCCCTCCACTTT. It codes for CASSQRPTTPLHF.

This clonotype was seen a few times. The gene calls are TRBV4-2 and TRBJ2-2; 14 bases fit TRBD2. CDR1 LGHNA and CDR2 YNFKEQ come from the germline V gene. This CDR3 contains 18 residues. With V trimmed by 1 base and J by 10 bases, 11 bases remained unmatched. This chain's CDR3 is CASSQGPGTSGGPPELFF. CDR3 coding DNA: TGTGCCAGCAGCCAAGGACCCGGGACTAGCGGGGGCCCCCCGGAGCTGTTTTTT.

The sample holds a few counts of this clonotype. The chain is built from TRBV7-3 and TRBJ2-5, with D possibly TRBD1 on 6 matching bases. CDR1 and CDR2 from the germline V gene are SGHTA and FQGTGA. The V gene lost 5 bases and the J gene lost 4 bases, with 14 bases spanning the gap. This CDR3 has 14 residues. The CDR3 region is CASSPAGQRETQYF. DNA for the CDR3: TGTGCCAGCAGCCCCGCCGGACAGAGAGAGACCCAGTACTTC.

This clonotype occurred many times. This chain joins TRBV6-2 or TRBV6-3 and TRBJ1-5; D uncertain. The ends were cut back, 4 bases at V and 6 bases at J, with 13 bases in the middle. The CDR3 runs 14 residues. Germline-derived CDR1 and CDR2 are MNHEY and SVGEGT. CDR3 DNA: TGTGCCAGCAGTTCGGACCTCTTGGGTCAGCCCCAGCATTTT. It translates to CASSSDLLGQPQHF.

V gene TRBV29-1 combines with J gene TRBJ2-1; 12 nucleotides align to TRBD2. Germline CDR1 is SQVTM and CDR2 is ANQGSEA. J lost 9 bases, V lost 0 bases, and 0 bases had no gene match. This CDR3 has 13 amino acids. The CDR3 nucleotides are TGCAGCGTTGAAGAACTAGCGGGAGGTGAGCAGTTCTTC. This sequence encodes CSVEELAGGEQFF.

The chain joins TRBV28 to TRBJ2-5; a weak D match, TRBD1 (6 bases). Germline CDR1 MDHEN, CDR2 SYDVKM. The CDR3 is made up of 13 amino acids. Trimming left V 11 bases short and J 3 bases short, with 16 bases between. DNA of the CDR3: TGTGCCTCCGGCCTCCGACAGGAAGAGACCCAGTACTTC. Its protein product is CASGLRQEETQYF.

A note on this clonotype: Its ends do not fully match the called genes, so a read error is possible. V usage is TRBV11-2 and J usage is TRBJ1-1; possible D gene TRBD1, 5 bases. Germline V gene lookup returns CDR1 SGHAT and CDR2 FQNNGV. This CDR3 has 13 residues. The CDR3 bases are TGTGTCAGCAGCATTTATGGGACCGCTGAAGCTTTCTTT. It is translated as CVSSIYGTAEAFF.

This clonotype was observed a handful of times. V and J are TRBV7-2 and TRBJ2-7; D is ambiguous. CDR3 length equals 14 residues. V was cut by 6 bases and J by 9 bases, with 21 bases left in between. CDR1 and CDR2 from the germline V gene are SGHTA and FQGNSA. The CDR3 DNA follows: TGTGCCAGCAGACTTTCTGGGGAATCCCTGGGGCAGTACTTC. It codes for CASRLSGESLGQYF.

This clonotype was counted only a few times. CDR3 nucleotides: TGTGCCAGCAGCCCTCGACAGTACAATGAGCAGTTCTTC. Protein product: CASSPRQYNEQFF. The chain links TRBV7-3 to TRBJ2-1; TRBD1 is a possible D gene (5 bases). Germline V lookup: CDR1 SGHTA, CDR2 FQGTGA. This CDR3 contains 13 residues. The germline V and J ends were trimmed by 5 bases and 4 bases, with 9 bases remaining between them.

This clonotype was counted a few times. The chain is built from TRBV7-3 and TRBJ2-2; TRBD1 aligns across 7 bases. Trimming at V came to 6 bases and at J to 5 bases, leaving 3 bases not matched to a gene. The germline gives CDR1 SGHTA, CDR2 FQGTGA. This CDR3 comprises 13 residues. DNA for the CDR3: TGTGCCAGCAGAACGACAGGGACCGGGGAGCTGTTTTTT. Encoded protein: CASRTTGTGELFF. Full variable domain (missing parts from reference TRBV7-3 and TRBJ2-2): GAGVSQTPSNKVTEKGKYVELRCDPISGHTALYWYRQSLGQGPEFLIYFQGTGAADDSGLPNDRFFAVRPEGSVSTLKIQRTERGDSAVYLCASRTTGTGELFFGEGSRLTVL.

This clonotype has a handful of counts. The J gene is TRBJ2-3, the V gene TRBV7-8; D unresolved. Germline V lookup: CDR1 SGHVS, CDR2 FQNEAQ. V was cut by 5 bases and J by 3 bases, with 9 bases left in between. This CDR3 comprises 13 residues. For the CDR3, the DNA is TGTGCCAGCAGCGACCGGATAACAGATACGCAGTATTTT. It yields the protein CASSDRITDTQYF. The entire variable domain, with the rest obtained from reference TRBV7-8 and TRBJ2-3, is as follows: GAGVSQSPRYKVAKRGQDVALRCDPISGHVSLFWYQQALGQGPEFLTYFQNEAQLDKSGLPSDRFFAERPEGSVSTLKIQRTQQEDSAVYLCASSDRITDTQYFGPGTRLTVL.

The chain has TRBV6-6 and TRBJ2-7; D is possibly TRBD2 (6 bases). Between the trimmed V and J ends, which lost 2 bases and 2 bases, there was a span of 13 bases. This CDR3 comprises 15 residues. CDR1 and CDR2 (germline): MNHNY, SVGAGI (reference sequence). The CDR3 coding sequence is TGTGCCAGCAGTTACACGGGCAGGGAGGCCTACGAGCAGTACTTC. Protein product: CASSYTGREAYEQYF.

The chain combines TRBV24-1 with TRBJ2-1; 10 bases line up with TRBD2. Germline V gene sequence: CDR1 KGHDR, CDR2 SFDVKD. The CDR3 extends over 19 amino acids. Germline trimming cut 3 bases from V and 3 bases from J; bases unmatched to any gene: 13. DNA of the CDR3: TGTGCCACCAGTGATGTTTCTAGCGGGAGAGGGTTTGTCTACAATGAGCAGTTCTTC. Translating gives CATSDVSSGRGFVYNEQFF.

The chain is built from TRBV6-1 and TRBJ2-1, with D possibly TRBD2 on 5 matching bases. CDR1 is MNHNS and CDR2 is SASEGT in the germline V gene. The CDR3 length is 18 residues. The V gene lost 2 bases and the J gene lost 1 base, with 18 bases spanning the gap. DNA of the CDR3: TGTGCCAGCAGTGAAAGGTACCGAACTAGTGGGTCCTACAATGAGCAGTTCTTC. Its protein is CASSERYRTSGSYNEQFF.

The chain recombines TRBV5-4 with TRBJ1-1; 7 bases map to TRBD1. Germline CDR1 SGHNT, CDR2 YYREEE (reference sequence). The length of the CDR3 is 14 residues. V was pared by 0 bases and J by 4 bases, with 3 bases of the junction left unmatched. As DNA, the CDR3 is TGTGCCAGCAGCTTGGGACAGGGCCCCACTGAAGCTTTCTTT. This sequence encodes CASSLGQGPTEAFF.

This clonotype was observed a handful of times. The genes are TRBV18 and TRBJ1-1, with unresolved D. Trimming removed 0 bases at V and 3 bases at J, with 8 bases between. Germline V gene sequence: CDR1 KGHSH, CDR2 LQKENI. CDR3 size: 14 residues. CDR3 in amino acids: CASSPPGGDTEAFF. The CDR3 DNA reads as TGTGCCAGCTCACCACCGGGCGGTGACACTGAAGCTTTCTTT.

This clonotype was observed a handful of times. The chain links TRBV15 to TRBJ1-5, with TRBD1 as a possible D gene (6 bases). Germline V gene data show CDR1 as LNHNV and CDR2 as YYDKDF (reference sequence). CDR3 length equals 15 residues. Between the trimmed V and J ends, which lost 4 bases and 0 bases, there was a span of 10 bases. CDR3 residues: CATSNRVDSNQPQHF. As DNA, the CDR3 is TGTGCCACCAGCAACAGGGTGGATAGCAATCAGCCCCAGCATTTT. The variable domain in full, with the rest retrieved from reference TRBV15 and TRBJ1-5, is DAMVIQNPRYQVTQFGKPVTLSCSQTLNHNVMYWYQQKSSQAPKLLFHYYDKDFNNEADTPDNFQSRRPNTSFCFLDIRSPGLGDTAMYLCATSNRVDSNQPQHFGDGTRLSIL.

In DNA, the CDR3 is TGTGCCAGTAGTATGATCAACACCGGGGAGCTGTTTTTT. This sequence encodes CASSMINTGELFF. V gene TRBV19 combines with J gene TRBJ2-2; D is ambiguous. The V gene's germline CDR1 is LNHDA and CDR2 SQIVND (reference sequence). V lost 3 bases to trimming and J lost 2 bases, with 4 bases between them. CDR3 length: 13 amino acids. Full variable domain (remainder filled in from reference TRBV19 and TRBJ2-2): DGGITQSPKYLFRKEGQNVTLSCEQNLNHDAMYWYRQDPGQGLRLIYYSQIVNDFQKGDIAEGYSVSREKKESFPLTVTSAQKNPTAFYLCASSMINTGELFFGEGSRLTVL.

This sequence joins TRBV7-9 and TRBJ2-2, with D possibly called TRBD1 or TRBD2 (5 bases each). Trimming cost V 5 bases and J 6 bases, with 7 bases left between them. Per the germline V gene, CDR1 is SEHNR and CDR2 is FQNEAQ (reference sequence). CDR3 length: 12 residues. CDR3 nucleotide sequence: TGTGCCAGCAGCCCGGGACCCGGGGAGCTGTTTTTT. This gives the protein CASSPGPGELFF.